The source of this T cell receptor (beta chain) is a study of T cell responses to AZD1222 COVID-19 vaccine. Study-level results: Donors skewed white British and female; clonal diversity was possibly underestimated.

A note on this clone: The antigen is unknown.

Data came from immunoSEQ multiplex PCR; TCRdb stores just in-frame clones and leaves some out. The table shows roughly 140,000 clones, with roughly 88% occurring only once. Germline V gene sequence: CDR1 SGHNT, CDR2 YENEEA. J gave up 7 bases and V 5 bases, and 8 bases lay outside the gene matches. CDR3 length equals 14 residues. The receptor was isolated from an adult in good health. The chain is built from TRBV11-3 and TRBJ2-1; TRBD2 agrees at 7 bases. The sequencing here drew on peripheral blood, taken on day 0 of MenACWY control vaccination. CDR3 residues: CASSPAGLLNEQFF. The CDR3, as DNA: TGTGCCAGCAGCCCCGCGGGACTATTGAATGAGCAGTTCTTC.